This TCR beta chain was sequenced during a study of blood T cell repertoires in COVID-19. Turning to the study itself: The origin of the acute and convalescent COVID-19 samples was the United States, Italy and Spain.

Germline CDR1 and CDR2: LNHDA and SQIVND (reference sequence). This CDR3 has 16 amino acids. Trimming cost V 2 bases and J 4 bases; bases outside gene matches: 5. Original processing methods: Estimation of nucleated cell counts relied on the amplification of reference gene primers. TCRdb's copy holds only in-frame clones and misses some; the assay was immunoSEQ multiplex PCR. V and J calls and clone size are as listed in that table; D and trimming were resolved from the DNA. The table lists 190,000 or so clones, roughly 94% of them singletons, with approximately 0.69% in the top ten. Enrolled during active infection, Seattle patients were then followed longitudinally.

The receptor's source is a man aged 30 to 45 with COVID-19, enrolled during active disease. The chain joins TRBV19 to TRBJ1-4, with TRBD1 matching over 9 bases. Sequencing used peripheral blood. DNA for the CDR3: TGTGCCAGTAGTATACCTTTGACAGGGGGTAATGAAAAACTGTTTTTT. This translates into CASSIPLTGGNEKLFF. The full variable domain, with the rest looked up from reference TRBV19 and TRBJ1-4, is DGGITQSPKYLFRKEGQNVTLSCEQNLNHDAMYWYRQDPGQGLRLIYYSQIVNDFQKGDIAEGYSVSREKKESFPLTVTSAQKNPTAFYLCASSIPLTGGNEKLFFGSGTQLSVL.